A single sample is the source of the 23 T cell receptor beta chains below, sequenced in a study of blood T cells in healthy people across ages. A second 7 to 11 cycle PCR used barcoded and J-beta primers. MiXCR, run by TCRdb on the 5' RACE reads, gives a single entry per CDR3 protein. The table lists some 750,000 distinct CDR3 sequences, roughly 20% of them singletons, with 22% in the top ten. The source material was blood. These receptor sequences come from a man between 65 and 85 years old in good health.

This clonotype was counted once. The V and J genes are TRBV2 and TRBJ2-1; D may be TRBD2 (6 bases). Germline CDR1 is SNHLY and CDR2 is FYNNEI. The CDR3 totals 12 residues. Trimming took 7 bases from V and 5 from J, leaving 9 bases between them. CDR3 sequence: CASKGTHNEQFF. Written as DNA, the CDR3 is TGTGCCAGCAAGGGGACTCACAATGAGCAGTTCTTC.

The chain has TRBV10-3 and TRBJ1-5; tentatively, D is TRBD1 (5 bases). The germline CDR1 and CDR2 sequences are ENHRY and SYGVKD. V dropped 8 bases and J dropped 7 bases, with 15 bases sitting between them. This CDR3 is built from 13 residues. The CDR3 here is CAIGTDMEQPQHF. The CDR3 DNA reads as TGTGCCATCGGGACCGACATGGAGCAGCCCCAGCATTTT.

This chain joins TRBV5-1 and TRBJ2-7; D assignment may be TRBD1 or TRBD2 (5 bases each). The V gene lost 0 bases and the J gene lost 1 base, with 11 bases spanning the gap. The length of the CDR3 is 15 residues. Per the germline V gene, CDR1 is SGHRS and CDR2 is YFSETQ. The CDR3 spells CASSLDGARSYEQYV. In nucleotides, the CDR3 is TGCGCCAGCAGCTTGGACGGGGCCAGATCCTACGAGCAGTACGTC.

The chain carries TRBV10-3 and TRBJ1-1; the match to TRBD1 covers 7 bases. The CDR3 length is 15 residues. Germline CDR1 reads ENHRY; CDR2 reads SYGVKD. Trimming removed 6 bases from V and 0 bases from J; junction bases left unmatched: 7. The CDR3 loop is CAIRGTESMNTEAFF. CDR3 nucleotides: TGTGCCATCAGGGGGACAGAAAGCATGAACACTGAAGCTTTCTTT.

This clonotype was seen a handful of times. This sequence joins TRBV7-2 and TRBJ1-1; D is possibly TRBD1 (5 bases). Germline lookup yields CDR1 SGHTA and CDR2 FQGNSA. This CDR3 has 12 amino acids. V lost 5 bases to trimming and J lost 11 bases, with 15 bases between them. The CDR3 here is CASSTNRNKAFF. The CDR3 DNA reads as TGTGCCAGCAGCACAAACAGGAACAAGGCTTTCTTT.

This chain joins TRBV29-1 and TRBJ2-1, with 13 bases matching TRBD2. Per germline, CDR1 SQVTM and CDR2 ANQGSEA. The CDR3 contains 16 residues. The J segment lost 8 bases and the V segment lost 7 bases, leaving 14 bases of the junction unmatched. Here the CDR3 reads CSAQLRTSGRSHEQFF. CDR3 DNA sequence: TGCAGCGCCCAACTAAGGACTAGCGGGAGATCCCATGAGCAGTTCTTC.

The chain uses TRBV5-6 and TRBJ2-7, with 7 bases lining up with TRBD1. V gave up 0 bases and J gave up 5 bases; unmatched junction bases: 11. The CDR3 length is 16 residues. CDR1 SGHDT and CDR2 YYEEEE come from the germline V gene. In DNA, the CDR3 is TGTGCCAGCAGCTTGGGGATGACAGGGAGTCTTGACGAGCAGTACTTC. Residues: CASSLGMTGSLDEQYF. Full variable domain (rest looked up from reference TRBV5-6 and TRBJ2-7): DAGVTQSPTHLIKTRGQQVTLRCSPKSGHDTVSWYQQALGQGPQFIFQYYEEEERQRGNFPDRFSGHQFPNYSSELNVNALLLGDSALYLCASSLGMTGSLDEQYFGPGTRLTVT.

This clonotype was detected a few times. V is TRBV13 and J is TRBJ2-1; D tentatively reads TRBD1 or TRBD2 (5 bases each). The DNA matches TRBJ2-7 better at its end, which makes the J call doubtful. Looked up from germline, CDR1 is PRHDT and CDR2 is FYEKMQ (reference sequence). There are 15 residues in the CDR3. The CDR3 DNA is TGTGCCAGCACCCTAGAGGGCCAGGGTGCCGACGAGCAGTACTTC. This sequence encodes CASTLEGQGADEQYF.

J is TRBJ2-5 and V is TRBV6-1; D is perhaps TRBD2 (6 bases). This CDR3 has 15 residues. V was shortened by 0 bases and J by 6 bases, with 14 bases between the two germline ends. CDR1 MNHNS and CDR2 SASEGT come from the germline V gene. CDR3 sequence (DNA): TGTGCCAGCAGTGAAGCCCGACTAGTCGGGCAGACCCAGTACTTC. It codes for CASSEARLVGQTQYF.

This clonotype was observed many times. The gene calls are TRBV12-3 or TRBV12-4 and TRBJ1-4; D possibly corresponds to TRBD1 (6 bases). Trimming left V 7 bases short and J 7 bases short, with 13 bases between. The CDR3 is made up of 13 amino acids. The CDR3, as DNA: TGTGCCAGCAAGACCCGGGGGCGTGAAAAACTGTTTTTT. Translating gives CASKTRGREKLFF.

The gene calls are TRBV24-1 and TRBJ2-3, with 10 bases lining up with TRBD1. The germline CDR1 and CDR2 sequences are KGHDR and SFDVKD. Germline trimming cut 4 bases from V and 5 bases from J; bases unmatched to any gene: 5. This CDR3 contains 15 residues. The CDR3 sequence: CATSDRDRGLDTQYF. CDR3 in DNA: TGTGCCACCAGTGACCGGGACAGGGGATTAGATACGCAGTATTTT.

The sample holds many counts of this clonotype. The chain combines TRBV6-6 with TRBJ1-3; D is perhaps TRBD1 (6 bases). Germline V lookup: CDR1 MNHNY, CDR2 SVGAGI (reference sequence). Trimming removed 5 bases from V and 4 bases from J, with 9 bases in between. There are 13 residues in the CDR3. Here the CDR3 DNA reads TGTGCCAGCAGTGGTGGACAGGGAAACACCATATATTTT. Amino acids: CASSGGQGNTIYF.

CDR3 protein: CASSYSKAHGYTF. The CDR3 DNA reads TGTGCCAGCAGTTACTCGAAAGCCCATGGCTACACCTTC. The V call is TRBV6-5, the J call TRBJ1-2, with D unresolved. In germline, CDR1 is MNHEY, CDR2 SVGAGI. The CDR3 runs 13 residues. Trimming took off 0 bases at V and 6 bases at J, with 8 bases between the two ends.

This clonotype was recorded a few times. The chain uses TRBV7-2 and TRBJ2-1, with TRBD2 matching 8 bases. Unmatched junction bases numbered 9, after V lost 2 bases and J lost 6 bases. Germline V gives CDR1 SGHTA, CDR2 FQGNSA. CDR3 length: 16 amino acids. CDR3 nucleotides: TGTGCCAGCAGCTTAATGGGGACTAGTCGATTCAATGAGCAGTTCTTC. Its translation is CASSLMGTSRFNEQFF.

The chain combines TRBV28 with TRBJ2-4; perhaps TRBD2 as D (5 bases). The germline gives CDR1 MDHEN, CDR2 SYDVKM. V lost 3 bases, J lost 6 bases, and 12 bases lay in between. This CDR3 spans 14 amino acids. This chain's CDR3 is CASSLRVGRNIQYF. The CDR3 coding sequence is TGTGCCAGCAGTTTGCGGGTGGGAAGAAACATTCAGTACTTC.

As regards this clonotype: Relative to the germline gene, one junction end is altered; a read error may explain this. The rearrangement uses TRBV28 and TRBJ2-7; D perhaps matches TRBD1 (7 bases). The CDR3 is 13 amino acids. Looked up from germline, CDR1 is MDHEN and CDR2 is SYDVKM. The CDR3 is CAGQGGNSYGQYF. The CDR3 DNA reads TGTGCCGGCCAGGGGGGAAACTCCTACGGGCAGTACTTC.

This clonotype has a handful of counts. This chain joins TRBV7-9 and TRBJ2-1, with TRBD2 matching over 9 bases. The CDR3 loop spans 16 amino acids. Trimming at V came to 0 bases and at J to 12 bases, leaving 12 bases not matched to a gene. Germline-derived CDR1 and CDR2 are SEHNR and FQNEAQ (reference sequence). In DNA, the CDR3 is TGTGCCAGCAGCTTAGCGCTAGCGGGGTCGTCGATAGGGCAGTTCTTC. Its protein is CASSLALAGSSIGQFF.

This clonotype was counted only a few times. The chain couples TRBV28 to TRBJ2-1; the D gene is possibly TRBD1 (6 bases). With the DNA end fitting TRBJ2-7 better, the J assignment may be wrong. The germline CDR1 and CDR2 sequences are MDHEN and SYDVKM. The CDR3 is 16 amino acids. The CDR3: CASSSLGASLPYEQYF. CDR3 bases: TGTGCCAGCAGTTCCTTGGGGGCGAGTCTTCCCTACGAGCAGTACTTC.

This sequence joins TRBV20-1 and TRBJ2-7, with 10 positions matching TRBD1. The length of the CDR3 is 13 residues. V shed 6 bases and J 0 bases; nucleotides not matched to a gene: 2. Germline lookup yields CDR1 DFQATT and CDR2 SNEGSKA (reference sequence). CDR3 residues: CSARTGGSYEQYF. The CDR3 DNA reads as TGCAGTGCCCGGACAGGGGGCTCCTACGAGCAGTACTTC.

The chain is built from TRBV6-1 and TRBJ2-7; 8 bases fit TRBD1. With 4 bases clipped from V and 3 bases from J, the junction kept 5 bases outside the gene matches. The germline V gene encodes CDR1 MNHNS and CDR2 SASEGT. CDR3 length: 14 residues. The CDR3 DNA reads TGTGCCAGCAGTGCGGACAGGGCGTACTACGAGCAGTACTTC. Translating it yields CASSADRAYYEQYF.

In this sample, this clonotype turned up a few times. The chain is built from TRBV6-6 and TRBJ2-7; TRBD2 agrees at 9 bases. V shed 2 bases and J 7 bases; nucleotides not matched to a gene: 9. The CDR3 covers 15 residues. CDR1 MNHNY and CDR2 SVGAGI come from the germline V gene (reference sequence). Here the CDR3 DNA reads TGTGCCAGCAGTTACGGTTTAGCGGGAGTGGGGGAGCAGTACTTC. Amino acids: CASSYGLAGVGEQYF.

The chain joins TRBV18 to TRBJ2-5; TRBD1 matches 8 bases. Near its end, the DNA agrees better with TRBJ2-7, so the J call may be wrong. The CDR3 extends over 13 amino acids. The germline gives CDR1 KGHSH, CDR2 LQKENI. In DNA form, the CDR3 reads TGTGCCAGCTCGCCGGACAGGGTAAGCGAGCAGTACGTC. This codes for CASSPDRVSEQYV.

At least ten counts were recorded for this clonotype. The V and J genes are TRBV14 and TRBJ2-4; the D call may be TRBD1 or TRBD2 (5 bases each). V lost 0 bases and J 0 bases, leaving 6 bases between the germline ends. Germline CDR1 is SGHDN and CDR2 is FVKESK. The CDR3 loop spans 15 amino acids. CDR3 amino acids: CASSQDGGAKNIQYF. The CDR3, as DNA: TGTGCCAGCAGCCAAGATGGGGGAGCCAAAAACATTCAGTACTTC.